Shown below are 3 T cell receptor beta chains from a single sample sequenced in a study of blood T cell repertoires in COVID-19. The method was immunoSEQ multiplex PCR; TCRdb's version includes in-frame clones alone and lacks a portion of them. The repertoire consists of around 240,000 clones, with approximately 85% occurring once and the leading ten covering approximately 2.1%. The sequencing sample was made of PBMCs or T cells enriched from blood (not recorded which). The receptors stem from a woman between 50 and 59 years old who had recovered from COVID-19.

The V call is TRBV20-1, the J call TRBJ1-2; perhaps TRBD1 as D (5 bases). The CDR3 is 14 amino acids. The germline gives CDR1 DFQATT, CDR2 SNEGSKA (reference sequence). V lost 3 bases to trimming and J lost 4 bases, with 15 bases between them. The chain's CDR3 is CSASHQGAAYGYTF. The CDR3 DNA is TGCAGTGCTAGTCATCAAGGGGCCGCCTATGGCTACACCTTC.

The chain has TRBV9 and TRBJ2-7; 10 positions match TRBD2. J was trimmed by 7 bases and V by 4 bases; bases with no gene match: 14. Germline CDR1 SGDLS, CDR2 YYNGEE. The CDR3 consists of 16 residues. The CDR3 sequence: CASSPGLVAGGAEQYF. In DNA, the CDR3 is TGTGCCAGCAGCCCCGGGTTGGTAGCGGGAGGAGCGGAGCAGTACTTC.

The V call is TRBV9, the J call TRBJ2-1; TRBD2 aligns across 11 bases. Losses at the gene ends were 0 bases for V and 0 bases for J; bases not matched to a gene: 14. The germline CDR1 and CDR2 sequences are SGDLS and YYNGEE. The CDR3 loop spans 21 amino acids. This CDR3 is CASSVGFRLTSGVVSYNEQFF. As DNA, the CDR3 is TGTGCCAGCAGCGTAGGTTTCAGACTGACTAGCGGGGTCGTCTCCTACAATGAGCAGTTCTTC.